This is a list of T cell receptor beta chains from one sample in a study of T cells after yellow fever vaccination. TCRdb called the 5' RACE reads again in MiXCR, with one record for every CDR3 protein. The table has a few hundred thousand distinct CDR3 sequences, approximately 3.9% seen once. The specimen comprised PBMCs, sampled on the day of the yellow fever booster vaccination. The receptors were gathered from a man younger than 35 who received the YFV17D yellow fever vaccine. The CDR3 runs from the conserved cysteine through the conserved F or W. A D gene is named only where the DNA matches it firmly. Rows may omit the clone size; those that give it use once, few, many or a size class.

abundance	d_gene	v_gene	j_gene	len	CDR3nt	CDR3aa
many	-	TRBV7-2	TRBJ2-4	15	TGTGCCAGCAGCTTAGCGAGGACAGCCAAAAACATTCAGTACTTC	CASSLARTAKNIQYF
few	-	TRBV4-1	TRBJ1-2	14	TGCGCCAGCAGCCATGACAGGACTAACTATGGCTACACCTTC	CASSHDRTNYGYTF
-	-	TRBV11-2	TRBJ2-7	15	TGTGCCAGCGGATTTGGGGGGGCCTTCACCTACGAGCAGTACTTC	CASGFGGAFTYEQYF
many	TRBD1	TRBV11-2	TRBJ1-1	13	TGTGCCAGCAGCTTAAAAGGGGGCCGCAAAGCTTTCTTT	CASSLKGGRKAFF
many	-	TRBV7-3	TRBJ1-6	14	TGTGCCAGCAGCTTACTGGGGCTTTCTTCACCCCTCCACTTT	CASSLLGLSSPLHF
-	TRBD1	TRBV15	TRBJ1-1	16	TGTGCCACCAGCAGAGAGACCGGGACAGGGGACACTGAAGCTTTCTTT	CATSRETGTGDTEAFF
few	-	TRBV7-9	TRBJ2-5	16	TGTGCCAGCAGCACATGGGGGACGAAGAAACAAGAGACCCAGTACTTC	CASSTWGTKKQETQYF
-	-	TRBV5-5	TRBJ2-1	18	TGTGCCAGCAGCTTGGAGAGCCGACCTCCCTGGGCCTACAATGAGCAGTTCTTC	CASSLESRPPWAYNEQFF
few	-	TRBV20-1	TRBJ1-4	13	TGCAGTGCTCAGAACCCAGACAGGACCAAACTGTTTTTT	CSAQNPDRTKLFF
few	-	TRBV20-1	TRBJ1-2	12	TGCAGTGCTACGGGGGGAAACTATGGCTACACCTTC	CSATGGNYGYTF
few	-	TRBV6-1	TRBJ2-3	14	TGTGCCAGCAGTGAAGACTACTTCACAGATACGCAGTATTTT	CASSEDYFTDTQYF
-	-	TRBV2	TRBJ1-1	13	TGTGCCAGCAGTGAATTCAGGAACACTGAAGCTTTCTTT	CASSEFRNTEAFF
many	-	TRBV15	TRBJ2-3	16	TGTGCCACCAGCCTTGGGGAAATAGCCGAGACAGATACGCAGTATTTT	CATSLGEIAETDTQYF
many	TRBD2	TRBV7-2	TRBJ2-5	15	TGTGCCAGCAGCTTTTCACTAGCGACCCAAGAGACCCAGTACTTC	CASSFSLATQETQYF
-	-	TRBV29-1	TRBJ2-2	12	TGCAGCGTTCCTCGGGGTACCGGGGAGCTGTTTTTT	CSVPRGTGELFF
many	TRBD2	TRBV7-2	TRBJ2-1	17	TGTGCCAGCAGCTCGCCTCTGGGCGGGGGGGCTTACAATGAGCAGTTCTTC	CASSSPLGGGAYNEQFF
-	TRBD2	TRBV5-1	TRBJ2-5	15	TGCGCCAGCAGCTTTGGCTCGACTAGCTATGAGACCCTGTACTTC	CASSFGSTSYETLYF
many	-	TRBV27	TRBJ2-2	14	TGTGCCAGCAGTTTATGGGGATTTGTCGGGGAGCTGTTTTTT	CASSLWGFVGELFF
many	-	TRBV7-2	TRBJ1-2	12	TGTGCCAGCGGCCGACTTGGGTATGGCTACACCTTC	CASGRLGYGYTF
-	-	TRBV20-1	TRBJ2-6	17	TGCAGTGCTTCCATCGGACAGCGTGCGCGTGGGGCCAACGTCCTGACTTTC	CSASIGQRARGANVLTF
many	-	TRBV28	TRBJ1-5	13	TGTGCCAGCAAGGACAGCACAGTCCAGCCCCAGCATTTT	CASKDSTVQPQHF
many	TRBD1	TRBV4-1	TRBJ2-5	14	TGCGCCAGCAGCCAACCGACAGGGGCAGAGACCCAGTACTTC	CASSQPTGAETQYF
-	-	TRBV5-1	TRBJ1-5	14	TGCGCCAGCAGCTTCGGGGACCTCAATCAGCCCCAGCATTTT	CASSFGDLNQPQHF
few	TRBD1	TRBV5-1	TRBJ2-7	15	TGCGCCAGGGGACAGAGTGGGGCATACCACTACGAGCAGTACTTC	CARGQSGAYHYEQYF
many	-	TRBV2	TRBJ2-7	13	TGTGCCACCACCGGGACACTGACCTACGAGCAGTACTTC	CATTGTLTYEQYF
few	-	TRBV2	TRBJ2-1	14	TGTGCCAGCTTGAGGCGTCAGGGTCCCAATGAGCAGTTCTTC	CASLRRQGPNEQFF
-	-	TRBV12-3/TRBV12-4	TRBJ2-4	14	TGTGCCAGCAGTTTAGGGCTTGGCAAAAACATTCAGTACTTC	CASSLGLGKNIQYF
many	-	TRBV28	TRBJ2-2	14	TGTGCCAGCACCCTAGGGGGAAATCCCGGGGAGCTGTTTTTT	CASTLGGNPGELFF
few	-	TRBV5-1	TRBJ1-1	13	TGCGCCAGCAGTGGACAGCAGAACACTGAAGCTTTCTTT	CASSGQQNTEAFF
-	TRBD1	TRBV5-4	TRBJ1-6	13	TGTGCCAGCAGCCAGGGACAGAATTCACCCCTCCACTTT	CASSQGQNSPLHF
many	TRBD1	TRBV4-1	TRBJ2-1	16	TGCGCCAGCAGCGAACAGGGGACAGGGAAATACAATGAGCAGTTCTTC	CASSEQGTGKYNEQFF
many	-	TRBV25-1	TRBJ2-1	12	TGTGCCACCTCCAGCAGGGGCAATGAGCAGTTCTTC	CATSSRGNEQFF
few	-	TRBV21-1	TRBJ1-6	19	TGTGCCAGCAGACAAAGAGAGGGACAGGGAGGCTCCTATAATTCACCCCTCCACTTT	CASRQREGQGGSYNSPLHF
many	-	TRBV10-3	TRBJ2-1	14	TGTGCCATCACCCGGGACACGGCCTACAATGAGCAGTTCTTC	CAITRDTAYNEQFF
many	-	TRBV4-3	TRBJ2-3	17	TGCGCCAGCAGCCGCCGGGACGGGGGCCATAGCACAGATACGCAGTATTTT	CASSRRDGGHSTDTQYF
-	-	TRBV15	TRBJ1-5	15	TGTGCCACCAGCAGAGATGAGAGAAGGAATCAGCCCCAGCATTTT	CATSRDERRNQPQHF
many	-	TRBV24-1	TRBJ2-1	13	TGTGCCACCAGCCCGACAGGAGAAAATGAGCAGTTCTTC	CATSPTGENEQFF
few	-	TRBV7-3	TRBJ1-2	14	TGTGCCAGCAGCTCCGGGGCAGGGGCGGGAGGCTACACCTTC	CASSSGAGAGGYTF
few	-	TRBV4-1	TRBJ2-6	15	TGCGCCAGCAGCCACGTGACCTCTGGGGCCAACGTCCTGACTTTC	CASSHVTSGANVLTF
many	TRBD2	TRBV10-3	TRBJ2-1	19	TGTGCCATCAGTGAGTTCCAGCAACCCCTAGCGGGGGGGTACAATGAGCAGTTCTTC	CAISEFQQPLAGGYNEQFF
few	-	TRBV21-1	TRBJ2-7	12	TGTGCCGGAACAAACAGTAACTACGAGCAGTACTTC	CAGTNSNYEQYF
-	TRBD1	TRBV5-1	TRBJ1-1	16	TGCGCCAGCAGCAAGCGGACAGGGAGCGGGAGTACTGAAGCTTTCTTT	CASSKRTGSGSTEAFF
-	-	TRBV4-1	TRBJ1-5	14	TGCGCCAGCAGCCAGGGAAGGGGGATCGGTCCCCAGCATTTT	CASSQGRGIGPQHF
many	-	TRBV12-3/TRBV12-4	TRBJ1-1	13	TGTGCCAGCAGTTTTGCCAGGGACACTGAAGCTTTCTTT	CASSFARDTEAFF